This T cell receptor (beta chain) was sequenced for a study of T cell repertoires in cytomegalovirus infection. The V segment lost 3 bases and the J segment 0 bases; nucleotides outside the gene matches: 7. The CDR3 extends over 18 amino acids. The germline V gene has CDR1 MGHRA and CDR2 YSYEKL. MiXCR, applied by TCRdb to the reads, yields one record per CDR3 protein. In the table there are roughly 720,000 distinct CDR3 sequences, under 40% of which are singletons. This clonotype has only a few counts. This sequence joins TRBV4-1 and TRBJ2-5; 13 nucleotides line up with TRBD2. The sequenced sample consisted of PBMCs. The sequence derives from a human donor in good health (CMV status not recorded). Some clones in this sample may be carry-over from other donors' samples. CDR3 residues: CASSHPIGLAGDQETQYF. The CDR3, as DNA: TGCGCCAGCAGCCACCCCATCGGACTAGCGGGGGACCAAGAGACCCAGTACTTC.